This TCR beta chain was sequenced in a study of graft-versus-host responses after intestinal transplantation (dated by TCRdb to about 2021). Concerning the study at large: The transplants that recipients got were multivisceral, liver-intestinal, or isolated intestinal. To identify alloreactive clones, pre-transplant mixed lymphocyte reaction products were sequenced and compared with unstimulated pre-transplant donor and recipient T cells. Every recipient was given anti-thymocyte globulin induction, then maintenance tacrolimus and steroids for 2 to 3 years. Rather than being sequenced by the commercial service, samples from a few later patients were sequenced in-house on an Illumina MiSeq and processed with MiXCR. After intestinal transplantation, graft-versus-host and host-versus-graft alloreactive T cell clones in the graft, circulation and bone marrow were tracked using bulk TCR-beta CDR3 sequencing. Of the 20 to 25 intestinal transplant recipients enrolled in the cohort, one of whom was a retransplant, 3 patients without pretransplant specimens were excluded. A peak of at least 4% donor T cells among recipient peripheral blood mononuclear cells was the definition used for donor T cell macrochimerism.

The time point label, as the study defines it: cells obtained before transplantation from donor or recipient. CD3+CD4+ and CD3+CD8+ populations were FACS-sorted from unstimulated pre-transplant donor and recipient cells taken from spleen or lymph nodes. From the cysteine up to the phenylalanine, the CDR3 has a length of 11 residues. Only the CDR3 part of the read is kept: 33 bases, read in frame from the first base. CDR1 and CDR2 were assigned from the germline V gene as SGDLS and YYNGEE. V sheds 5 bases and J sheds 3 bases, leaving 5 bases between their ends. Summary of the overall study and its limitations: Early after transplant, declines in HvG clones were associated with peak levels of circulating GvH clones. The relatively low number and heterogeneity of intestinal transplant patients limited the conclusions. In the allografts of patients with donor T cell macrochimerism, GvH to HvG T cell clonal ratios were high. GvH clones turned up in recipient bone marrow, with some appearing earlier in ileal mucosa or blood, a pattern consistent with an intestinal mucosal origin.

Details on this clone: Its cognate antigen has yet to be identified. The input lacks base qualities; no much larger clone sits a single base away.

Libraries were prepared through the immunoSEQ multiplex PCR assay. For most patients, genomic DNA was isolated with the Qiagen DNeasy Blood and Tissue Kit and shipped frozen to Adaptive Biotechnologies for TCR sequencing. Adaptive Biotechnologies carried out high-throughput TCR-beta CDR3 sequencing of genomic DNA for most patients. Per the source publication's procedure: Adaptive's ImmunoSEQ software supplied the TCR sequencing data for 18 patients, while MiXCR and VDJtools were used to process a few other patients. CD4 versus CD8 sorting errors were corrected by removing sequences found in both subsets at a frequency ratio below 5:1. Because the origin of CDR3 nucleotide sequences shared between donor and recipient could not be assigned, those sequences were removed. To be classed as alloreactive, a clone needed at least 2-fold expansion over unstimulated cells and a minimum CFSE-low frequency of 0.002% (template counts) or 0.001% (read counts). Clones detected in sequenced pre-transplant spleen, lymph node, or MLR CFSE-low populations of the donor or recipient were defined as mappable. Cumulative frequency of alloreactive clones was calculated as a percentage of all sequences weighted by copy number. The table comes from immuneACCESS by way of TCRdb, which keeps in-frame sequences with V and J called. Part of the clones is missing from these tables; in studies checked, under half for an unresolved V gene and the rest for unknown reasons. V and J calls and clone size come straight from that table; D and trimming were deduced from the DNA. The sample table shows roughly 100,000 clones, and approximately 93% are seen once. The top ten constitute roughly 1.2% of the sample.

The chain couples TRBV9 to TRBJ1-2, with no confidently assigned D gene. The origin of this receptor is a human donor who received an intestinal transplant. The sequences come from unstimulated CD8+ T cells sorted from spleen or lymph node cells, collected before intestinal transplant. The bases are TGTGCCAGCAGAAAGGACTATGGCTACACCTTC. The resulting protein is CASRKDYGYTF.